This TCR beta chain was observed in a study of CD8 T cell repertoires and HIV-1 epitope variants. Study background: T cells were stimulated with Twenty-five Gag and Nef peptides separately. Whole-study findings and limits: The assay identified only TCR beta chains of antigen-proliferating T cells.

The CDR3 runs to 13 residues. V was shortened by 6 bases and J by 2 bases, with 8 bases between the two germline ends. Per the germline V gene, CDR1 is SGHTS and CDR2 is YDEGEE. This clone has just one count. Its specificity is unknown. The method was immunoSEQ multiplex PCR; TCRdb's version includes in-frame clones alone and lacks a portion of them. The sample consists of over 4,000 clones, 66% of them appearing once. This rearrangement joins TRBV5-8 to TRBJ2-2, with D hard to call. The TCR was taken from a male donor with HIV. Material for sequencing was cultured CD8+ T cells derived from PBMCs. CDR3 sequence reads: CASNLLNTGELFF. DNA of the CDR3: TGTGCCAGCAATTTGCTAAACACCGGGGAGCTGTTTTTT.